Presented here are 20 T cell receptor beta chains from one specimen sequenced in a study of neurological immune-mediated disorders. In TCRdb, the 5' RACE reads were re-called with MiXCR into one record per CDR3 protein. Among about 95,000 distinct CDR3 sequences listed, 3% to 4% were seen once. Sequencing input: PBMCs. The receptor source for this set is a woman in her late teens or twenties with multiple sclerosis.

This clonotype showed up many times. The chain links TRBV5-1 to TRBJ2-6, with D possibly called TRBD1 or TRBD2 (6 bases each). V lost 6 bases, J lost 2 bases, and 21 bases lay in between. CDR1 is SGHRS and CDR2 is YFSETQ in the germline V gene. The CDR3 loop spans 18 amino acids. In nucleotides, the CDR3 is TGCGCCAGCACCTCCCCTCCCGCAGGGGAGGCTGGGGCCAACGTCCTGACTTTC. It is translated as CASTSPPAGEAGANVLTF.

This clonotype was seen at least ten times. The V and J genes are TRBV6-5 and TRBJ2-7; 7 bases fit TRBD1. The CDR3 extends over 15 amino acids. With V trimmed by 4 bases and J by 3 bases, 9 bases remained unmatched. CDR1 MNHEY and CDR2 SVGAGI come from the germline V gene. This CDR3 is CASSFTGTAIYEQYF. The DNA of the CDR3 is TGTGCCAGCAGTTTCACCGGGACAGCGATCTACGAGCAGTACTTC.

Many counts were recorded for this clonotype. V usage is TRBV6-5 and J usage is TRBJ1-5, with 7 nucleotides matching TRBD1. V trimming: 6 bases; J trimming: 7 bases; junction bases outside the gene matches: 12. This CDR3 contains 15 residues. Per the germline V gene, CDR1 is MNHEY and CDR2 is SVGAGI. CDR3 loop: CASRTKGAYGQPQHF. The CDR3 DNA is TGTGCCAGCAGAACAAAGGGGGCTTATGGCCAGCCCCAGCATTTT.

This clonotype was seen repeatedly, ten times or more. J is TRBJ2-1 and V is TRBV28; D could derive from TRBD1 or TRBD2 (5 bases each). CDR1 MDHEN and CDR2 SYDVKM come from the germline V gene. This CDR3 spans 14 amino acids. V lost 3 bases and J lost 2, with 8 bases in between. The CDR3 sequence is CASSLGEPYNEQFF. CDR3 bases: TGTGCCAGCAGTTTGGGGGAACCCTACAATGAGCAGTTCTTC.

This sequence joins TRBV2 and TRBJ2-7; 10 bases agree with TRBD2. With 7 bases clipped from V and 2 bases from J, the junction kept 5 bases outside the gene matches. Germline V gives CDR1 SNHLY, CDR2 FYNNEI. The CDR3 sequence is 14 residues long. The CDR3 here is CASTRTSGTYEQYF. CDR3 in DNA: TGTGCCAGCACCCGGACTAGCGGAACCTACGAGCAGTACTTC.

This clonotype was detected ten times or more. The chain couples TRBV15 to TRBJ1-4, with D perhaps matching TRBD1 (5 bases). Looked up from germline, CDR1 is LNHNV and CDR2 is YYDKDF (reference sequence). This CDR3 spans 14 amino acids. The germline V and J ends were trimmed by 0 bases and 9 bases, with 11 bases remaining between them. CDR3 DNA: TGTGCCACCAGCAGAGACCGTGGGGCGAAAAAACTGTTTTTT. Encoded protein: CATSRDRGAKKLFF.

The table lists this clonotype with many counts. This chain connects TRBV20-1 to TRBJ1-6, with 9 bases lining up with TRBD1. The CDR3 length is 15 residues. V was pared by 2 bases and J by 5 bases, with 4 bases of the junction left unmatched. Germline V gene lookup returns CDR1 DFQATT and CDR2 SNEGSKA (reference sequence). In nucleotides, the CDR3 is TGCAGTGCTAGACCCGGGACAGGGAATAATTCACCCCTCCACTTT. Residues: CSARPGTGNNSPLHF.

This clonotype occurred many times. The CDR3 spells CASSLRGTLNTGELFF. CDR3 nucleotide sequence: TGTGCCAGCAGCCTCAGGGGCACCCTGAACACCGGGGAGCTGTTTTTT. V is TRBV7-9 and J is TRBJ2-2; TRBD1 might be the D (6 bases). This CDR3 has 16 residues. The ends were cut back, 5 bases at V and 1 base at J, with 14 bases in the middle. Germline CDR1 reads SEHNR; CDR2 reads FQNEAQ (reference sequence).

This clonotype has ten or more counts. The V and J genes are TRBV12-3 or TRBV12-4 and TRBJ1-4; tentative D call: TRBD1 (6 bases). The germline V and J ends were trimmed by 6 bases and 0 bases, with 11 bases remaining between them. This CDR3 is 15 amino acids long. CDR3 protein: CASSYRESTNEKLFF. The CDR3 region has the DNA TGTGCCAGCAGCTACAGGGAGTCAACTAATGAAAAACTGTTTTTT.

This clonotype was observed at least ten times. The chain recombines TRBV12-3 or TRBV12-4 with TRBJ1-1; unclear D gene. This CDR3 is 13 amino acids long. V was shortened by 2 bases and J by 7 bases, with 11 bases between the two germline ends. The CDR3 loop reads CASSLSGFIEAFF. In DNA, the CDR3 is TGTGCCAGCAGTTTATCCGGGTTTATTGAAGCTTTCTTT.

The table lists this clonotype with many counts. The chain links TRBV19 to TRBJ1-1; 8 bases map to TRBD1. V gave up 9 bases and J gave up 4 bases; unmatched junction bases: 4. Germline CDR1 and CDR2: LNHDA and SQIVND (reference sequence). The CDR3 extends over 12 amino acids. CDR3 nucleotide sequence: TGTGCCAGCACAACAGGGGGCACTGAAGCTTTCTTT. Its translation is CASTTGGTEAFF.

This clonotype has ten or more counts. The V and J genes are TRBV5-6 and TRBJ1-2; maybe TRBD1 (6 bases). Looked up from germline, CDR1 is SGHDT and CDR2 is YYEEEE. The ends were cut back, 4 bases at V and 8 bases at J, with 21 bases in the middle. The CDR3 contains 15 residues. Here the CDR3 reads CASSPMTGLLLGYTF. The CDR3 DNA reads as TGTGCCAGCAGCCCTATGACAGGCCTCCTCTTGGGCTACACCTTC.

This clonotype was seen at least ten times. The chain couples TRBV7-6 to TRBJ2-1; a possible D gene is TRBD2 (6 bases). The CDR3 totals 15 residues. Trimming pared 5 bases from V and 1 base from J, leaving 12 bases between. The V gene's germline CDR1 is SGHVS and CDR2 FNYEAQ. The CDR3 nucleotides read TGTGCCAGCAGCGTGCGGGACGGGTCCTACAATGAGCAGTTCTTC. This sequence encodes CASSVRDGSYNEQFF. Looking up the rest from reference TRBV7-6 and TRBJ2-1 gives the full variable domain: GAGVSQSPRYKVTKRGQDVALRCDPISGHVSLYWYRQALGQGPEFLTYFNYEAQQDKSGLPNDRFSAERPEGSISTLTIQRTEQRDSAMYRCASSVRDGSYNEQFFGPGTRLTVL.

This clonotype was seen many times. The chain joins TRBV14 to TRBJ2-1, with 11 bases identical to TRBD2. J gave up 7 bases and V 6 bases, and 17 bases lay outside the gene matches. The CDR3 totals 18 residues. The germline V gene has CDR1 SGHDN and CDR2 FVKESK. DNA of the CDR3: TGTGCCAGCAGTCGCCGTCTCCCGGGTAGCGGGGGGGTTAATGAGCAGTTCTTC. It encodes CASSRRLPGSGGVNEQFF.

This clonotype turned up a few times. V gene TRBV30 combines with J gene TRBJ2-2; possible D gene TRBD1, 5 bases. Per germline, CDR1 GTSNPN and CDR2 SVGIG (reference sequence). There are 14 residues in the CDR3. Trimming stripped 5 bases from V and 4 bases from J, with 14 bases between. The CDR3 loop is CAWGGPGLTGELFF. The CDR3 DNA follows: TGTGCCTGGGGCGGTCCAGGGCTCACCGGGGAGCTGTTTTTT.

This clonotype was counted at least ten times. The V gene is TRBV4-2, the J gene TRBJ2-5; 8 nucleotides agree with TRBD2. The V gene's germline CDR1 is LGHNA and CDR2 YNFKEQ. The junction had 8 bases not matched to a gene; V was cut back by 3 bases and J by 5 bases. The CDR3 contains 15 residues. The CDR3 DNA reads TGTGCCAGCAGCCAGACTAGCGAGGTCACTGAGACCCAGTACTTC. Amino acid sequence: CASSQTSEVTETQYF.

This clonotype was observed many times. The V and J genes are TRBV10-3 and TRBJ2-7; D is unresolved. Trimming pared 8 bases from V and 2 bases from J, leaving 10 bases between. CDR1 is ENHRY and CDR2 is SYGVKD in the germline V gene. This CDR3 region has 12 residues. This CDR3 is CAIGSNPYEQYF. CDR3 DNA: TGTGCCATCGGCAGCAACCCCTACGAGCAGTACTTC.

The genes are TRBV20-1 and TRBJ1-6; 7 bases are shared with TRBD1. Germline V gene lookup returns CDR1 DFQATT and CDR2 SNEGSKA (reference sequence). There are 13 residues in the CDR3. The junction had 3 bases not matched to a gene; V was cut back by 1 base and J by 9 bases. DNA of the CDR3: TGCAGTGCTAGAGTGGCAGGGGGTTCACCCCTCCACTTT. Translated, it gives CSARVAGGSPLHF.

This clonotype was observed many times. This sequence joins TRBV6-5 and TRBJ1-1; D is possibly TRBD1 (6 bases). The CDR3 consists of 13 residues. Germline assignment: CDR1 MNHEY and CDR2 SVGAGI. V lost 6 bases and J lost 4, with 12 bases in between. In DNA form, the CDR3 reads TGTGCCAGCAGGGGGGCAGTGGGCACTGAAGCTTTCTTT. Translated: CASRGAVGTEAFF.

This clonotype occurred many times. The CDR3 DNA reads TGTGCCAGCAGCTTGGGGCGGACAGGGAAGGGCACAGATACGCAGTATTTT. This sequence encodes CASSLGRTGKGTDTQYF. This rearrangement joins TRBV7-6 to TRBJ2-3, with 8 bases aligning to TRBD1. Trimming removed 3 bases from V and 1 base from J; junction bases left unmatched: 9. Per the germline V gene, CDR1 is SGHVS and CDR2 is FNYEAQ. The CDR3 runs 17 residues.